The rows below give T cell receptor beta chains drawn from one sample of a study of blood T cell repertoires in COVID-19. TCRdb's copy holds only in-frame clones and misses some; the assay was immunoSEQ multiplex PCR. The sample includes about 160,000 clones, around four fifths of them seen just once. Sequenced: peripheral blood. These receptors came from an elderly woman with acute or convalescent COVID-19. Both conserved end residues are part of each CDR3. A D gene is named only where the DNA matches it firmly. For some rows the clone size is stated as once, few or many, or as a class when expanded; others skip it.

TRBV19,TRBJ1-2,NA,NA,CATGPYGYTF,TGTGCCACAGGGCCCTATGGCTACACCTTC
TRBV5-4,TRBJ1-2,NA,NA,CASSLVPGDSYGYTF,TGTGCCAGCAGCTTGGTGCCCGGGGATAGCTATGGCTACACCTTC
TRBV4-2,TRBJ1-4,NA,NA,CASSQDGGTTNEKLFF,TGTGCCAGCAGCCAAGATGGGGGCACAACTAATGAAAAACTGTTTTTT
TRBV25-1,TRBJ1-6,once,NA,CASTPLGGTGSPLHF,TGTGCCAGCACCCCCCTCGGCGGTACAGGGTCACCCCTCCACTTT
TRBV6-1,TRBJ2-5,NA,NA,CASSEMRTEKETQYF,TGTGCCAGCAGTGAAATGCGTACAGAAAAAGAGACCCAGTACTTC
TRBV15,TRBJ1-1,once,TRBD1,CATRGDRGAFF,TGTGCCACCAGGGGGGACAGGGGAGCTTTCTTT
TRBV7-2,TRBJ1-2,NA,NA,CASSLDAGSYGYTF,TGTGCCAGCAGCTTAGATGCAGGATCCTATGGCTACACCTTC
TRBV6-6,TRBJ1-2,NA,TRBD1,CASRLTGTDYGYTF,TGTGCCAGCAGACTAACCGGGACAGACTATGGCTACACCTTC
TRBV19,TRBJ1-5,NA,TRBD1,CASSIRQGAGNQPQHF,TGTGCCAGTAGTATCAGACAGGGGGCTGGCAATCAGCCCCAGCATTTT
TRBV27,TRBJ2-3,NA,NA,CASSLLSLGADTQYF,TGTGCCAGCAGTTTATTGTCGCTCGGGGCAGATACGCAGTATTTT
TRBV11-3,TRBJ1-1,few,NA,CASSRDMMNTEAFF,TGTGCCAGCAGCCGGGACATGATGAACACTGAAGCTTTCTTT
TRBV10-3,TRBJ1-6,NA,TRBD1,CAISIGTDYNSPLHF,TGTGCCATCAGTATCGGGACAGATTATAATTCACCCCTCCACTTT
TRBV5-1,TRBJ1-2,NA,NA,CASSFRGETDGYTF,TGCGCCAGCAGCTTCCGGGGGGAAACAGATGGCTACACCTTC
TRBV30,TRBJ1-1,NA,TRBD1,CAWLDRDFPFF,TGTGCCTGGTTGGACAGGGATTTTCCTTTCTTT
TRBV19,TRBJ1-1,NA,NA,CASSIGGRGTEAFF,TGTGCCAGTAGTATTGGGGGGAGGGGCACTGAAGCTTTCTTT
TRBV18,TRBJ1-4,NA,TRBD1,CASSPGTGRLQEKLFF,TGTGCCAGCTCACCAGGGACAGGGAGATTACAGGAAAAACTGTTTTTT